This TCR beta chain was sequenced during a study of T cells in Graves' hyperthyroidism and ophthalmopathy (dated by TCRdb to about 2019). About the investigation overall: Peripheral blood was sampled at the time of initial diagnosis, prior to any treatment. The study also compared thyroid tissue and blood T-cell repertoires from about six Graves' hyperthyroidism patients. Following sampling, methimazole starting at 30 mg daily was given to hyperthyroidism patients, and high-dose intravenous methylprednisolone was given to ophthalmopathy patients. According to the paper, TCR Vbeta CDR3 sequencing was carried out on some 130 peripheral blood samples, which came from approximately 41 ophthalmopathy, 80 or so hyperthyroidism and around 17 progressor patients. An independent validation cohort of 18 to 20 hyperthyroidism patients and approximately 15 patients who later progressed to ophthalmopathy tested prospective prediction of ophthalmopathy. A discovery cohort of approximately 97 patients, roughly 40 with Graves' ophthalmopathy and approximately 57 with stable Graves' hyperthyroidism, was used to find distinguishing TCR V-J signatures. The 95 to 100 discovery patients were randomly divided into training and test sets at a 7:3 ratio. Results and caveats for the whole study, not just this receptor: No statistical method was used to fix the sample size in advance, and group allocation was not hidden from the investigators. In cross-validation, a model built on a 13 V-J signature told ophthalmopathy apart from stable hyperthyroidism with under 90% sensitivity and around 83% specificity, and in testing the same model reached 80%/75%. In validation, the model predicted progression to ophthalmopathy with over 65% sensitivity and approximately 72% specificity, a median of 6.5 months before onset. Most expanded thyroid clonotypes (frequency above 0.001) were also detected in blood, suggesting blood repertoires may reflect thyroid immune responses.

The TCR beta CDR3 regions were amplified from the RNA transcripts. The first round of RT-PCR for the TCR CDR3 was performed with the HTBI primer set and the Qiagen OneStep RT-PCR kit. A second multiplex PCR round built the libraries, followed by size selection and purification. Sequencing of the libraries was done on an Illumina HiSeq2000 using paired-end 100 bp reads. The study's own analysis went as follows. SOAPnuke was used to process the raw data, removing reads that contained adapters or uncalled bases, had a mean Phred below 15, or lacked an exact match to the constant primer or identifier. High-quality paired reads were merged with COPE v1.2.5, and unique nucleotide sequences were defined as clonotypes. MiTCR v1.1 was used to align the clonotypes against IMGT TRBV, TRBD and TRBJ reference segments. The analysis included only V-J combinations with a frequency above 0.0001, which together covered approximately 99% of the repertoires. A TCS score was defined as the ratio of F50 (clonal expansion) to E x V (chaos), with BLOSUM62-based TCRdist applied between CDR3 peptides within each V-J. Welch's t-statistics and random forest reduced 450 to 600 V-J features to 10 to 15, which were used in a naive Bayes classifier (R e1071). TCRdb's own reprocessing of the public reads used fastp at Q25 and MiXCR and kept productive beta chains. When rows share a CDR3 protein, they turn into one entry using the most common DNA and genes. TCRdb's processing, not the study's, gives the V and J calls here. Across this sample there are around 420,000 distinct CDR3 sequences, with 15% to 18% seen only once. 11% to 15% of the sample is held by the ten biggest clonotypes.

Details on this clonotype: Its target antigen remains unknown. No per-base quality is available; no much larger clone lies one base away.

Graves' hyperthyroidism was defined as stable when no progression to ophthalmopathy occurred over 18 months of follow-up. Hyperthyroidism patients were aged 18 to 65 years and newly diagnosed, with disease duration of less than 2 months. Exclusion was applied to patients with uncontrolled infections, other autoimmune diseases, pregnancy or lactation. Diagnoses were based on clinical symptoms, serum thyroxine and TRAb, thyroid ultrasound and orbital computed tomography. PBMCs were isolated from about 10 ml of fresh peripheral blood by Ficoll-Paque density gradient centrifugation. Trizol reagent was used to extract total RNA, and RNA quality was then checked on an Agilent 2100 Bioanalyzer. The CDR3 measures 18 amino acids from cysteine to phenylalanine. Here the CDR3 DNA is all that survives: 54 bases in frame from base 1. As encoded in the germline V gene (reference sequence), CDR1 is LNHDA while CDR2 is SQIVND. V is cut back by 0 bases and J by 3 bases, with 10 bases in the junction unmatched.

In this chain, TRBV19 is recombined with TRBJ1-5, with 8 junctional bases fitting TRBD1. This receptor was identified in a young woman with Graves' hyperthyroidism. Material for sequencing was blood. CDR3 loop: CASSIDASRDRSNQPQHF. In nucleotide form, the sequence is TGTGCCAGTAGTATAGACGCGTCCCGGGACAGGTCCAATCAGCCCCAGCATTTT.